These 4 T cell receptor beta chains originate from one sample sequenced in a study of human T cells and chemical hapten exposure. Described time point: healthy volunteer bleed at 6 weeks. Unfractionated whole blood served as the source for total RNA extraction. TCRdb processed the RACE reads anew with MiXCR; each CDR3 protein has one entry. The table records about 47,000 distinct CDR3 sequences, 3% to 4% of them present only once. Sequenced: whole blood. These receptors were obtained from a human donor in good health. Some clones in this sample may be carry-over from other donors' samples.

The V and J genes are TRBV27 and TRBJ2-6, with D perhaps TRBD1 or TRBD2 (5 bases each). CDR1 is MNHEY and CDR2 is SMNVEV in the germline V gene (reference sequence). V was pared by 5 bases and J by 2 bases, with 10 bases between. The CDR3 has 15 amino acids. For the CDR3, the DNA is TGTGCCAGCAGTCTCAGGGAGACTGGGGCCAACGTCCTGACTTTC. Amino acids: CASSLRETGANVLTF.

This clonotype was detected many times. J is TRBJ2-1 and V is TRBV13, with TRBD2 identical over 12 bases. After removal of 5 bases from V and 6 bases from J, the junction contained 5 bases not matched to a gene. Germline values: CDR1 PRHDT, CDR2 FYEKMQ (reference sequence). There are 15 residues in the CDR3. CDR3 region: CASSVGLAGFNEQFF. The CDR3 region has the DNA TGTGCCAGCAGCGTCGGACTAGCGGGATTCAATGAGCAGTTCTTC. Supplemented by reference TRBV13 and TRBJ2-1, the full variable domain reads AAGVIQSPRHLIKEKRETATLKCYPIPRHDTVYWYQQGPGQDPQFLISFYEKMQSDKGSIPDRFSAQQFSDYHSELNMSSLELGDSALYFCASSVGLAGFNEQFFGPGTRLTVL.

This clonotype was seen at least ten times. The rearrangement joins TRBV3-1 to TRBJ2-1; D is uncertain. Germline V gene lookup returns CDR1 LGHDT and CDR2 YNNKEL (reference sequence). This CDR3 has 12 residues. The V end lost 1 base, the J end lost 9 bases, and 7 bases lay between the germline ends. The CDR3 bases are TGTGCCAGCAGCCAAGTTGCCGGTGAGCAGTTCTTC. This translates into CASSQVAGEQFF.

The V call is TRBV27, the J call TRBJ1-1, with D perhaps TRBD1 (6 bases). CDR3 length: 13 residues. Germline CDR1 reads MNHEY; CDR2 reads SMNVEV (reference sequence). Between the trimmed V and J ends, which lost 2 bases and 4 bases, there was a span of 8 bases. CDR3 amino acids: CASSLRGTTEAFF. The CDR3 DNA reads TGTGCCAGCAGTTTAAGGGGGACCACTGAAGCTTTCTTT.